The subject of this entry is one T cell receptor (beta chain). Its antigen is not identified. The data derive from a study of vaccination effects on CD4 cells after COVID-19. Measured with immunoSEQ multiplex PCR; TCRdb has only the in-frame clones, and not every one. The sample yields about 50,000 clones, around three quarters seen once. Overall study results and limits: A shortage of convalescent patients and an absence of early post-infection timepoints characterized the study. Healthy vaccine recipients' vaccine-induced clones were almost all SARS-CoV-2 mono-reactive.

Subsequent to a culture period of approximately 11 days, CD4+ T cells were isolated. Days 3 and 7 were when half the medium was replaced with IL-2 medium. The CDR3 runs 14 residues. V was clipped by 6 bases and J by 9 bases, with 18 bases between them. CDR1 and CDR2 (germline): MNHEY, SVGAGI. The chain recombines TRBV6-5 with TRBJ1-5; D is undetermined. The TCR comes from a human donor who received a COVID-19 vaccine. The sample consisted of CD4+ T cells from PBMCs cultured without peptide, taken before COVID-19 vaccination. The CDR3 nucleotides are TGTGCCAGCAGGGAGGACGGGTCCAATAGGCCCCAGCATTTT. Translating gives CASREDGSNRPQHF.